This passage covers 30 T cell receptor beta chains from one sample sequenced in a study of vaccination and CD4 T cells after COVID-19. For these receptors, no antigen is known. An Oncomine TCR Beta short-read assay was used to sequence the DNA from cultured CD4+ T cells. TCRdb independently ran MiXCR on the PCR reads; one entry per CDR3 protein. The table shows about 24,000 distinct CDR3 sequences, with less than 65% occurring only once. Indicated treatment: approximately nine-day PBMC culture with coronavirus spike peptide pools or control peptides (ViraFEST assay). The source was CD4+ T cells from blood, cultured in vitro, collected after SARS-CoV-2 vaccination. Receptors were obtained from a human donor who received a COVID-19 vaccine.

The chain carries TRBV9 and TRBJ2-1; D unresolved. Germline V gene data show CDR1 as SGDLS and CDR2 as YYNGEE. The germline V and J ends were trimmed by 3 bases and 7 bases, with 11 bases remaining between them. CDR3 length: 13 residues. This CDR3 is CASSASGLNEQFF. CDR3 bases: TGTGCCAGCAGCGCGTCCGGGTTGAATGAGCAGTTCTTC. The full variable domain, completed using reference TRBV9 and TRBJ2-1, is DSGVTQTPKHLITATGQRVTLRCSPRSGDLSVYWYQQSLDQGLQFLIQYYNGEERAKGNILERFSAQQFPDLHSELNLSSLELGDSALYFCASSASGLNEQFFGPGTRLTVL.

V is TRBV7-2 and J is TRBJ2-3; D is uncertain. The V end lost 5 bases, the J end lost 1 base, and 10 bases lay between the germline ends. The germline CDR1 and CDR2 sequences are SGHTA and FQGNSA. The CDR3 totals 14 residues. The CDR3, as DNA: TGTGCCAGCAGCCGGGCGGCGGGCACAGATACGCAGTATTTT. It codes for CASSRAAGTDTQYF.

This clonotype was recorded a few times. V usage is TRBV7-2 and J usage is TRBJ2-3; 9 bases map to TRBD2. The CDR3 has 15 residues. Germline CDR1 and CDR2: SGHTA and FQGNSA. With V trimmed by 5 bases and J by 2 bases, 5 bases remained unmatched. CDR3 sequence (DNA): TGTGCCAGCAGCCCTCTAGCGGGGTACACAGATACGCAGTATTTT. This gives the protein CASSPLAGYTDTQYF.

The CDR3 region has the DNA TGTGCCAGCAGTGAAGCCCCCTCGAACACTGAAGCTTTCTTT. It specifies CASSEAPSNTEAFF. The chain couples TRBV6-1 to TRBJ1-1; D gene uncertain. Trimming pared 0 bases from V and 1 base from J, leaving 6 bases between. This CDR3 spans 14 amino acids. Per germline, CDR1 MNHNS and CDR2 SASEGT.

This clonotype was recorded a few times. J is TRBJ2-3 and V is TRBV20-1; the D call may be TRBD1 or TRBD2 (6 bases each). Trimming shortened V by 3 bases and J by 4 bases, and 14 bases separated the two germline ends. CDR1 is DFQATT, CDR2 SNEGSKA, per germline (reference sequence). The CDR3 consists of 14 residues. In DNA, the CDR3 is TGCAGTGCTAGTGTGGGGGGCGTCTCAGATACGCAGTATTTT. Encoded protein: CSASVGGVSDTQYF.

A few counts support this clonotype. The chain combines TRBV11-2 with TRBJ1-2; the match to TRBD1 covers 7 bases. Germline values: CDR1 SGHAT, CDR2 FQNNGV. V trimming: 4 bases; J trimming: 4 bases; junction bases outside the gene matches: 9. The CDR3 sequence is 15 residues long. CDR3 region: CASSSLQGKIYGYTF. The CDR3 DNA reads TGTGCCAGCAGCTCATTACAGGGGAAAATCTATGGCTACACCTTC.

This clonotype is a singleton in its sample. The CDR3 spells CASSLEPPPALDTQYF. CDR3 coding DNA: TGTGCCAGCAGCTTAGAACCCCCCCCAGCTCTGGATACGCAGTATTTT. The rearrangement joins TRBV7-2 to TRBJ2-3; D ambiguous. CDR1 is SGHTA, CDR2 FQGNSA, per germline. Trimming left V 1 base short and J 6 bases short, with 17 bases between. The CDR3 runs to 16 residues.

CDR3 protein: CASSLRFRGRTEAFF. CDR3 DNA: TGTGCCAGCAGCTTAAGGTTCAGGGGTCGCACTGAAGCTTTCTTT. This chain links TRBV7-9 with TRBJ1-1; TRBD1 might be the D (6 bases). The germline V gene encodes CDR1 SEHNR and CDR2 FQNEAQ (reference sequence). The CDR3 consists of 15 residues. The V end lost 2 bases, the J end lost 4 bases, and 14 bases lay between the germline ends. The variable domain in full, with the rest retrieved from reference TRBV7-9 and TRBJ1-1, is DTGVSQNPRHKITKRGQNVTFRCDPISEHNRLYWYRQTLGQGPEFLTYFQNEAQLEKSRLLSDRFSAERPKGSFSTLEIQRTEQGDSAMYLCASSLRFRGRTEAFFGQGTRLTVV.

The V call is TRBV5-4, the J call TRBJ1-1, with 9 bases that match TRBD1. The CDR3 consists of 17 residues. The V and J ends lost 0 bases and 7 bases, in that order; junction bases with no gene match: 13. Germline V lookup: CDR1 SGHNT, CDR2 YYREEE (reference sequence). The CDR3 here is CASSLEFSGTGSGEAFF. The CDR3 bases are TGTGCCAGCAGCTTGGAATTTTCCGGGACAGGGTCAGGTGAAGCTTTCTTT.

This clonotype is a singleton in its sample. The chain joins TRBV6-1 to TRBJ2-6, with TRBD1 matching 7 bases. CDR3 length: 15 residues. From germline, CDR1 is MNHNS and CDR2 SASEGT. Trimming at V came to 6 bases and at J to 3 bases, leaving 5 bases not matched to a gene. Here the CDR3 DNA reads TGTGCCAGCAGACTCACAGGGGTTGGGGCCAACGTCCTGACTTTC. Encoded protein: CASRLTGVGANVLTF.

This clonotype turned up a few times. The chain employs TRBV7-9 and TRBJ1-2; D is unresolved. Germline CDR1 reads SEHNR; CDR2 reads FQNEAQ (reference sequence). The CDR3 spans 13 residues. V was clipped by 0 bases and J by 2 bases, with 4 bases between them. The CDR3 DNA reads TGTGCCAGCAGCTTAGCGGGGAACTATGGCTACACCTTC. Translated, it gives CASSLAGNYGYTF.

The V call is TRBV6-1, the J call TRBJ1-5, with a possible D match to TRBD1 (6 bases). The CDR3 extends over 14 amino acids. Germline lookup yields CDR1 MNHNS and CDR2 SASEGT. Trimming cost V 9 bases and J 1 base, with 13 bases left between them. The CDR3 DNA reads as TGTGCCAGTGGACAGCCTAGCAGCAATCAGCCCCAGCATTTT. Translation: CASGQPSSNQPQHF.

The chain combines TRBV6-1 with TRBJ2-1, with D possibly being TRBD1 (6 bases). The CDR3 loop spans 16 amino acids. Germline V gives CDR1 MNHNS, CDR2 SASEGT. V gave up 4 bases and J gave up 6 bases, with 19 bases separating them. CDR3 nucleotide sequence: TGTGCCAGCAGTGTAATCTTGGGACAACCCTGCAATGAGCAGTTCTTC. Protein: CASSVILGQPCNEQFF.

The J gene is TRBJ1-1, the V gene TRBV7-9; tentatively, D is TRBD1 (5 bases). The CDR3 is 13 residues long. Germline values: CDR1 SEHNR, CDR2 FQNEAQ (reference sequence). V shed 5 bases and J shed 4 bases, with 11 bases lying between them. The CDR3 DNA reads as TGTGCCAGCAGCCCGGGGGTGGCCACTGAAGCTTTCTTT. Protein product: CASSPGVATEAFF.

Here the CDR3 reads CASEPIAGRGQPQHF. The CDR3 DNA sequence: TGTGCCAGCGAGCCAATAGCGGGGAGGGGACAGCCCCAGCATTTT. The chain employs TRBV6-2 or TRBV6-3 and TRBJ1-5; a possible D gene is TRBD1 (5 bases). With 8 bases removed from V and 7 bases from J, the gap between germline ends came to 21 bases. Looked up from germline, CDR1 is MNHEY and CDR2 is SVGEGT. The CDR3 has 15 residues.

This clonotype was counted once. The chain recombines TRBV5-4 with TRBJ2-7, with D possibly TRBD2 on 6 matching bases. V was pared by 0 bases and J by 1 base, with 8 bases between. The CDR3 runs 14 residues. Germline V gene data show CDR1 as SGHNT and CDR2 as YYREEE (reference sequence). The CDR3: CASSLGGESYEQYF. The DNA of the CDR3 is TGTGCCAGCAGCTTGGGGGGGGAATCCTACGAGCAGTACTTC.

This clonotype appeared a single time. The chain is built from TRBV19 and TRBJ1-1, with D possibly matching TRBD1 (5 bases). The CDR3 is 13 residues long. The V end was cut by 6 bases, the J end by 4 bases, with 12 bases between. Germline V gene data show CDR1 as LNHDA and CDR2 as SQIVND (reference sequence). CDR3 region: CASRAGWGTEAFF. The CDR3 nucleotides read TGTGCCAGTAGGGCAGGGTGGGGCACTGAAGCTTTCTTT.

CDR3 in DNA: TGCAGTGCTAGAGCTTCGGGGTATGGCTACACCTTC. This codes for CSARASGYGYTF. V is TRBV20-1 and J is TRBJ1-2; D is uncertain. V lost 1 base and J 5 bases, leaving 8 bases between the germline ends. The CDR3 runs 12 residues. Germline loops: CDR1 DFQATT, CDR2 SNEGSKA (reference sequence).

A few counts support this clonotype. This chain links TRBV10-1 with TRBJ1-1; possible D gene TRBD1, 5 bases. V lost 10 bases and J lost 1, with 13 bases in between. CDR1 and CDR2 (germline): WNHNN, SYGVQD (reference sequence). The CDR3 extends over 13 amino acids. This CDR3 is CATQSTGNTEAFF. The CDR3 nucleotides are TGCGCCACGCAATCTACAGGGAACACTGAAGCTTTCTTT.

This chain uses TRBV25-1 with TRBJ1-4; D remains ambiguous. This CDR3 region has 12 residues. Germline CDR1 and CDR2: MGHDK and SYGVNS. Trimming cost V 2 bases and J 10 bases, with 8 bases left between them. The CDR3 DNA is TGTGCCAGCAGTGAAGGGGTTGGAAAACTGTTTTTT. It encodes CASSEGVGKLFF.

The chain has TRBV27 and TRBJ1-6, with D uncertain. From germline, CDR1 is MNHEY and CDR2 SMNVEV (reference sequence). CDR3 size: 13 residues. Between the trimmed V and J ends, which lost 5 bases and 0 bases, there was a span of 2 bases. This CDR3 reads CASSGSYNSPLHF. The CDR3 nucleotides are TGTGCCAGCAGTGGCTCCTATAATTCACCCCTCCACTTT.

The chain carries TRBV7-2 and TRBJ2-1; D is perhaps TRBD1 or TRBD2 (5 bases each). Germline V gives CDR1 SGHTA, CDR2 FQGNSA. This CDR3 has 14 amino acids. Deletions cut 2 bases from V and 5 bases from J, with 10 bases between. CDR3 nucleotide sequence: TGTGCCAGCAGCTTAACGGGGCCTAACAATGAGCAGTTCTTC. Translation gives CASSLTGPNNEQFF.

This clonotype was picked up a small number of times. This sequence joins TRBV12-3 or TRBV12-4 and TRBJ2-3; possibly TRBD1 or TRBD2 for D (5 bases each). Trimming took off 6 bases at V and 5 bases at J, with 12 bases between the two ends. The length of the CDR3 is 13 residues. CDR3 protein: CASSSGPGDTQYF. In DNA form, the CDR3 reads TGTGCCAGCAGCTCGGGGCCGGGAGATACGCAGTATTTT.

J is TRBJ2-3 and V is TRBV27; D gene uncertain. Trimming pared 11 bases from V and 5 bases from J, leaving 17 bases between. This CDR3 is 13 amino acids long. In germline, CDR1 is MNHEY, CDR2 SMNVEV (reference sequence). The CDR3 spells CASQSYLLDTQYF. The CDR3 region has the DNA TGTGCCTCACAGAGCTACCTCCTAGATACGCAGTATTTT.

The chain recombines TRBV7-2 with TRBJ2-1, with D unresolved. V was pared by 5 bases and J by 5 bases, with 13 bases between. This CDR3 contains 14 residues. CDR1 is SGHTA and CDR2 is FQGNSA in the germline V gene. The CDR3 region has the DNA TGTGCCAGCAGCCTCTCAACAGAGAACAATGAGCAGTTCTTC. Residues: CASSLSTENNEQFF.

V and J are TRBV25-1 and TRBJ1-2; D gene uncertain. V gave up 3 bases and J gave up 8 bases, with 7 bases separating them. The germline V gene encodes CDR1 MGHDK and CDR2 SYGVNS. This CDR3 spans 11 amino acids. DNA for the CDR3: TGTGCCAGCAGTGACAGAGGCGGCTACACCTTC. It translates to CASSDRGGYTF.

The CDR3 loop is CATSRLMTGSGAFF. The CDR3 nucleotides read TGTGCCACCAGCCGATTAATGACAGGTTCGGGGGCTTTCTTT. The chain employs TRBV15 and TRBJ1-1, with a tentative D call TRBD1 (6 bases). In germline, CDR1 is LNHNV, CDR2 YYDKDF (reference sequence). The V end lost 5 bases, the J end lost 11 bases, and 21 bases lay between the germline ends. CDR3 length: 14 amino acids.

The rearrangement links TRBV2 to TRBJ2-2; D possibly corresponds to TRBD1 (5 bases). This CDR3 contains 18 residues. V lost 3 bases, J lost 8 bases, and 25 bases lay in between. From germline, CDR1 is SNHLY and CDR2 FYNNEI. The DNA for the CDR3 is TGTGCCAGCAGTGATCGGTTCGGCCAGGGAATTGTTTGGGGGGAGCTGTTTTTT. Protein: CASSDRFGQGIVWGELFF.

Notes on this clonotype: One junction end does not reproduce the germline sequence, and a read error may be involved. The gene calls are TRBV19 and TRBJ1-1, with D unclear. Germline V lookup: CDR1 LNHDA, CDR2 SQIVND (reference sequence). CDR3 length equals 14 residues. Written as DNA, the CDR3 is TGTGCCAGTAGTATAGGTGAGGTGAACGCTGAAGCTTTCTTT. Translated: CASSIGEVNAEAFF.

The chain carries TRBV27 and TRBJ2-3; 8 bases align to TRBD1. The trim removed 3 bases at V and 5 bases at J, leaving 4 bases unmatched. CDR3 length: 14 amino acids. The germline V gene has CDR1 MNHEY and CDR2 SMNVEV (reference sequence). CDR3 bases: TGTGCCAGCAGTTTTCAGGGGGCGCAAGATACGCAGTATTTT. Translation gives CASSFQGAQDTQYF.